Given below is one T cell receptor beta chain in context. Its antigen remains unidentified. The record originates from a study of T cell repertoires in cytomegalovirus infection. Study at large: It was the public TCR beta signatures that indicated both CMV infection and matching HLA type.

With V trimmed by 5 bases and J by 5 bases, 12 bases remained unmatched. The CDR3 is 16 amino acids. Germline V CDR1 and CDR2: DFQATT, SNEGSKA (reference sequence). Via MiXCR, TCRdb re-called the reads, giving one row per CDR3 protein. Found here are 200,000 to 250,000 distinct CDR3 sequences, roughly 12% of them singletons; the top ten hold 1.5% to 2%. Study-level results: HLA-C-restricted CMV-specific TCR beta clonotypes were dominant in the ex vivo response. The study identified carriers of CMV plus the relevant HLA from cumulative public TCR beta family frequency.

Sequenced sample: PBMCs. The receptor's source is a human donor in good health (CMV status not recorded). Some clones in this sample may be carry-over from other donors' samples. The V and J genes are TRBV20-1 and TRBJ2-5, with TRBD2 matching over 12 bases. CDR3 amino acids: CSARPATSGGSETQYF. The CDR3 nucleotides are TGCAGTGCTCGTCCCGCGACTAGCGGGGGTTCGGAGACCCAGTACTTC.